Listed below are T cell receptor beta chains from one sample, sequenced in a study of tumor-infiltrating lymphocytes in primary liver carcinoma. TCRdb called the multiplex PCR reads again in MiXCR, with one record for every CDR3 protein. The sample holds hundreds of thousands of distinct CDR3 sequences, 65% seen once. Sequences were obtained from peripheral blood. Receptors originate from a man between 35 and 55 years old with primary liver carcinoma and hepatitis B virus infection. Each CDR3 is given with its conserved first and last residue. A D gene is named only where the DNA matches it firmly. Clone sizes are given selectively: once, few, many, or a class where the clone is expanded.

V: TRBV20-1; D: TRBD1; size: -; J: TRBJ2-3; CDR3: CSARGTGEDTQYF; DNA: TGCAGTGCACGGGGGACAGGGGAAGATACGCAGTATTTT
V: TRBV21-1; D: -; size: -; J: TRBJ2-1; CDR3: CASSSKAGSYNEQFF; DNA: TGTGCCAGCAGCAGCAAAGCGGGCTCCTACAATGAGCAGTTCTTC
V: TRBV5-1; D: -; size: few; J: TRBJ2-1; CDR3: CASSLGGIYNEQFF; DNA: TGCGCCAGCAGCTTGGGCGGGATCTACAATGAGCAGTTCTTC
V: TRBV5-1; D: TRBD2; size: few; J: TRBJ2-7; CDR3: CASRRNSGEAYEQYF; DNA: TGCGCCAGCAGGAGGAATAGCGGGGAAGCTTACGAGCAGTACTTC
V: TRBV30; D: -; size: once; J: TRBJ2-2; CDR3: CAMSVSLAGELFF; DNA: TGTGCCATGAGTGTATCCTTAGCCGGGGAGCTGTTTTTT
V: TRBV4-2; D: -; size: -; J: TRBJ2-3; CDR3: CASSQDLGARGGTQYF; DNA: TGTGCCAGCAGCCAAGATTTGGGGGCTAGGGGCGGTACGCAATATTTT
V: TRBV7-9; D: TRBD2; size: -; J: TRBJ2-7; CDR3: CASSPWTSGGSEQYF; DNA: TGTGCCAGCAGCCCCTGGACTAGCGGAGGTTCCGAGCAGTACTTC
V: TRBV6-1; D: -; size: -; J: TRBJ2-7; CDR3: CASRTIYEQYF; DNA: TGTGCCAGTAGGACAATCTACGAGCAGTACTTC
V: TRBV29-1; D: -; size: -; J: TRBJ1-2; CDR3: CSVSVEGGYTF; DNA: TGCAGCGTGTCCGTGGAGGGCGGCTACACCTTC
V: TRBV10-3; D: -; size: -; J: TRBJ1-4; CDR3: CAIKAETNEKLFF; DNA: TGTGCCATCAAGGCAGAGACTAATGAAAAACTGTTTTTT
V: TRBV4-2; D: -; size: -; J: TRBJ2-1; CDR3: CASSQDRKSRDERFF; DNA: TGTGCCAGCAGCCAAGATCGAAAATCTAGGGATGAGCGGTTCTTC
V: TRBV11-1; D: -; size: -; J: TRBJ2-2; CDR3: CASSFTWGLNTGELSF; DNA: TGTGCCAGCAGCTTCACCTGGGGGCTGAACACCGGGGAGCTGTCTTTT
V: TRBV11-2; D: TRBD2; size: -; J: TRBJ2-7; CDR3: CASNLDLASGKVNEQYF; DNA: TGCGCCAGCAACTTAGACCTGGCTAGCGGGAAGGTCAACGAGCAGTACTTC
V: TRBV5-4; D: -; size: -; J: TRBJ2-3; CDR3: CTSSSTYEQYF; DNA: TGTACCAGCAGCTCTACCTACGAGCAGTATTTT
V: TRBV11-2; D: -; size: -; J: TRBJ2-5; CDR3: CASSSDPRETQYF; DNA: TGTGCCAGCAGCTCGGACCCAAGAGAGACCCAGTACTTC
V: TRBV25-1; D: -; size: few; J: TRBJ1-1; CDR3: CASSEQLNTEAFF; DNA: TGTGCCAGCAGTGAGCAGCTGAACACTGAAGCTTTCTTT
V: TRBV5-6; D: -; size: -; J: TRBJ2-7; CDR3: CASGAGLAYEQYF; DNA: TGTGCCAGCGGCGCGGGACTGGCATACGAGCAGTACTTC
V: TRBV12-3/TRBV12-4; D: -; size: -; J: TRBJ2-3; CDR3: CASSLLGANTDTQYF; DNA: TGTGCCAGCAGCTTATTGGGGGCTAACACAGATACGCAGTATTTT
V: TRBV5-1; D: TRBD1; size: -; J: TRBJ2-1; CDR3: CASSLLGQGASEQFF; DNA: TGCGCCAGCAGCTTGCTGGGACAGGGGGCCTCGGAGCAGTTCTTC
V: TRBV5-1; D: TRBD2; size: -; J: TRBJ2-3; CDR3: CASEREGRDTQYF; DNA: TGCGCCAGCGAGCGGGAAGGGAGGGATACGCAGTATTTT
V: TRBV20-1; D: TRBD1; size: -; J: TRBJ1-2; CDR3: CSARVPGQGGSGYTF; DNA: TGCAGTGCTAGAGTCCCGGGACAGGGGGGCTCGGGCTACACCTTC
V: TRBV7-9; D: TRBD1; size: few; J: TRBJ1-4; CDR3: CASSSDRGYEKLFF; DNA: TGTGCCAGCAGTTCCGACAGGGGGTATGAAAAACTGTTTTTT
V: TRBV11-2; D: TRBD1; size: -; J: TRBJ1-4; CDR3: CASSLGQEVEKLFF; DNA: TGTGCCAGCAGCCTCGGACAGGAGGTGGAAAAACTGTTTTTT
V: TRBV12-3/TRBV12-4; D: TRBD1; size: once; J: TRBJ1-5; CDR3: CASSPGQGIQPHHF; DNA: TGTGCCAGCAGTCCTGGACAGGGAATTCAGCCCCATCATTTT
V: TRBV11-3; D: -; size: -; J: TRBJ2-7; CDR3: CVSIQGGSSYEQYF; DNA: TGTGTCAGCATCCAAGGGGGGAGCTCCTACGAGCAGTACTTC
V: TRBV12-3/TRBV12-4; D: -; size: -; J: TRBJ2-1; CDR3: CAGRKEGVNEEFF; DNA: TGTGCCGGGAGGAAAGAGGGAGTAAATGAGGAGTTCTTC
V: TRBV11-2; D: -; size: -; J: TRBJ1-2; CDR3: CASSLGFEVSAGYTF; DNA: TGTGCCAGCAGCTTAGGTTTTGAAGTGTCTGCTGGTTACACCTTC
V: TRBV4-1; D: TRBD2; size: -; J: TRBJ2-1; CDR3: CASSQHGLAGDELFF; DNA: TGCGCCAGCAGCCAACACGGACTAGCGGGAGACGAGCTGTTCTTC
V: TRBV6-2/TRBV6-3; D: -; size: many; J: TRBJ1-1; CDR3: CASSYGRNTEAFF; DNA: TGTGCCAGCAGTTATGGGAGGAACACTGAAGCTTTCTTT
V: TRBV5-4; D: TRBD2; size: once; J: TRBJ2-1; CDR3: CASSLVKGLAEYEQFF; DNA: TGTGCCAGCAGCTTGGTGAAGGGACTAGCGGAGTACGAGCAGTTCTTC